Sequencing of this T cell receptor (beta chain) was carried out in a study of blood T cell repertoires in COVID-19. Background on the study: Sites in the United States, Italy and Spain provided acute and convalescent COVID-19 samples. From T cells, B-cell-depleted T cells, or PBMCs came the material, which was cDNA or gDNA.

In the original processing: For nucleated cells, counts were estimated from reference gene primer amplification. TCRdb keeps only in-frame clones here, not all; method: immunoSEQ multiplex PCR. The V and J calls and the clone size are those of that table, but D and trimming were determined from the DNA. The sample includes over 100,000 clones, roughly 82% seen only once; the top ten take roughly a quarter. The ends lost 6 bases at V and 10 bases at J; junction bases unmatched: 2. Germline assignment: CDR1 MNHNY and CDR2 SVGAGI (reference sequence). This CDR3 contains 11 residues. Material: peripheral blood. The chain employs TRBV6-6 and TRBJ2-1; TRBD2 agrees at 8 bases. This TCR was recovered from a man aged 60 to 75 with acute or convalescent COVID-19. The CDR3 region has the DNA TGTGCCAGCAGAGTAGCGGGAGAGCAGTTCTTC. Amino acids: CASRVAGEQFF.